The following is a T cell receptor beta chain sequence with its context. The CDR3 has 15 amino acids. Trimming cost V 5 bases and J 6 bases; bases outside gene matches: 8. Germline values: CDR1 SGHTA, CDR2 FQGTGA. Per the study methods: Reference gene primer amplification gave nucleated cell count estimates. The protocol was immunoSEQ multiplex PCR, while the TCRdb copy is restricted to in-frame clones and leaves out a portion. V and J calls and clone size come straight from that table; D and trimming were deduced from the DNA. The sample has approximately 93,000 clones; about three quarters are singletons. This record belongs to a study of blood T cell repertoires in COVID-19.

The TCR was taken from a woman aged 80 or over with acute or convalescent COVID-19. V and J are TRBV7-3 and TRBJ2-1, with 9 bases identical to TRBD1. Sequencing used peripheral blood. DNA of the CDR3: TGTGCCAGCAGCAACAAACAGGGGGCCAGCAATGAGCAGTTCTTC. Amino acids: CASSNKQGASNEQFF.